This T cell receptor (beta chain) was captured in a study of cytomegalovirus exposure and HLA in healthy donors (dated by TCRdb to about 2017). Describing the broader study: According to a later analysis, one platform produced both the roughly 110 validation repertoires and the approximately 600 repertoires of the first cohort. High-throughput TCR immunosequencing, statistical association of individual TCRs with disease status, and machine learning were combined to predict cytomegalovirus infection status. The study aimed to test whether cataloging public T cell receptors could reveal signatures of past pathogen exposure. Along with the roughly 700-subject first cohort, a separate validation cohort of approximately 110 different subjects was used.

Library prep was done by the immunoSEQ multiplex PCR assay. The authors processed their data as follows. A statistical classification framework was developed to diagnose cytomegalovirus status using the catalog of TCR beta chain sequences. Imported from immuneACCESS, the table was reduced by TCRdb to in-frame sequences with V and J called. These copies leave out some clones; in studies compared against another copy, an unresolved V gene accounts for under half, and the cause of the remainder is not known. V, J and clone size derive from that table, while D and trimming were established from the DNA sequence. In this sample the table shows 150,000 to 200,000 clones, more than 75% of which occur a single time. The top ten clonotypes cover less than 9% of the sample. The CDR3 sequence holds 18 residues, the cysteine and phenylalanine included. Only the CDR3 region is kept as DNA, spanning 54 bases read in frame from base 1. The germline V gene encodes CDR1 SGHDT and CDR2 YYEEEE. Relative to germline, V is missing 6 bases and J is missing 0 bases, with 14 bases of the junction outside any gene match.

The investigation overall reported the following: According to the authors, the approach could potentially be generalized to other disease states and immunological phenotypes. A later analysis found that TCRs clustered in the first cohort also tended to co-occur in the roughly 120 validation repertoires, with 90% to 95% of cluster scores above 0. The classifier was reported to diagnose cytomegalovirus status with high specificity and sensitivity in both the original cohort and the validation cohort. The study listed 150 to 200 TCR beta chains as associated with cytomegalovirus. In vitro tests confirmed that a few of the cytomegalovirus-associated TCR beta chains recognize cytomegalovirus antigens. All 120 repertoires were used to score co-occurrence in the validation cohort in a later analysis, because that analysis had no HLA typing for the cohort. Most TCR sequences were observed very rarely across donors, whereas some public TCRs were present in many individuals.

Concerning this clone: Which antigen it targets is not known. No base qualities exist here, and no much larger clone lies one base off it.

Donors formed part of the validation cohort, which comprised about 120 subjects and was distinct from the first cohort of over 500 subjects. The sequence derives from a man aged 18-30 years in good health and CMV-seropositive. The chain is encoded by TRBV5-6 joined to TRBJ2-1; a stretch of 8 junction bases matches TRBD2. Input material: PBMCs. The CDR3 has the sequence CASTRNSGTLSSYNEQFF. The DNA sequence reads TGTGCCAGCACCCGTAATAGCGGGACTTTAAGCTCCTACAATGAGCAGTTCTTC.